The 24 T cell receptor beta chains presented below share a single source sample, sequenced in a study of technical replicates of blood from several donors. Method: immunoSEQ multiplex PCR; TCRdb's copy keeps in-frame clones and lacks some. The sample shows over 70,000 clones, 96% of them seen only once. The material sequenced was T cells isolated from PBMCs. These TCRs come from a human donor in good health.

V is TRBV6-1 and J is TRBJ1-1, with TRBD1 as a possible D gene (5 bases). Trimming removed 8 bases at V and 4 bases at J, with 11 bases between. The germline V gene encodes CDR1 MNHNS and CDR2 SASEGT. The CDR3 consists of 12 residues. This chain's CDR3 is CASQGGITEAFF. CDR3 bases: TGTGCCAGCCAGGGTGGCATCACTGAAGCTTTCTTT.

The chain is built from TRBV11-1 and TRBJ1-4; 7 positions agree with TRBD1. This CDR3 spans 14 amino acids. The germline V gene encodes CDR1 SGHAT and CDR2 FQDESV (reference sequence). V shed 3 bases, J shed 5 bases, and the junction held 3 bases outside the gene matches. CDR3 in amino acids: CASSLGDSNEKLFF. The CDR3 nucleotides read TGTGCCAGCAGCTTGGGGGACAGCAATGAAAAACTGTTTTTT.

This clone has more than one count but fewer than ten. V usage is TRBV5-1 and J usage is TRBJ1-4; 10 nucleotides match TRBD1. CDR3 length equals 15 residues. Germline values: CDR1 SGHRS, CDR2 YFSETQ. Trimming at V came to 4 bases and at J to 8 bases, leaving 8 bases not matched to a gene. DNA of the CDR3: TGCGCCAGCAGCATCTGGGGGACAGGGGACGAAAAACTGTTTTTT. Translated, it gives CASSIWGTGDEKLFF.

This sequence joins TRBV27 and TRBJ2-1; 11 bases map to TRBD1. Trimming took 7 bases from V and 7 from J; bases not matched to a gene: 9. The CDR3 runs to 15 residues. Germline CDR1 MNHEY, CDR2 SMNVEV (reference sequence). CDR3 in amino acids: CASTNGQGAMNEQFF. The CDR3 region has the DNA TGTGCCAGCACCAATGGACAGGGGGCTATGAATGAGCAGTTCTTC.

The genes are TRBV14 and TRBJ2-1, with D unclear. The germline V gene encodes CDR1 SGHDN and CDR2 FVKESK. V was clipped by 3 bases and J by 5 bases, with 20 bases between them. This CDR3 has 17 residues. The CDR3 region is CASSHRFVRRENNEQFF. The CDR3 DNA follows: TGTGCCAGCAGCCACCGTTTCGTGCGGCGCGAGAACAATGAGCAGTTCTTC.

The CDR3 loop is CATSREAGGYNEQFF. As DNA, the CDR3 is TGTGCCACCAGCAGGGAGGCGGGAGGTTACAATGAGCAGTTCTTC. The V and J genes are TRBV15 and TRBJ2-1; 8 bases align to TRBD2. Germline assignment: CDR1 LNHNV and CDR2 YYDKDF (reference sequence). V lost 3 bases and J lost 4; bases outside the gene matches: 5. This CDR3 comprises 15 residues.

The chain carries TRBV4-2 and TRBJ2-1, with 9 bases that match TRBD1. CDR3 size: 17 residues. V lost 0 bases, J lost 5 bases, and 8 bases stayed unmatched. Germline V gives CDR1 LGHNA, CDR2 YNFKEQ. The CDR3 region has the DNA TGTGCCAGCAGCCAAGATTTCGGACAGGGGATAAACAATGAGCAGTTCTTC. Translating it yields CASSQDFGQGINNEQFF.

CDR3 nucleotide sequence: TGTGCCAGCAGCCCCAGCCCGGGACTAGCACCCCAAGAGACCCAGTACTTC. This encodes CASSPSPGLAPQETQYF. This chain connects TRBV5-4 to TRBJ2-5; TRBD2 matches at 9 bases. Germline V gives CDR1 SGHNT, CDR2 YYREEE (reference sequence). This CDR3 is 17 amino acids long. Germline trimming cut 4 bases from V and 1 base from J; bases unmatched to any gene: 11.

The chain is built from TRBV6-4 and TRBJ2-5; D ambiguous. This CDR3 spans 15 amino acids. The germline gives CDR1 MRHNA, CDR2 SNTAGT. V was shortened by 0 bases and J by 3 bases, with 11 bases between the two germline ends. CDR3 sequence reads: CASSDSIWLKETQYF. In DNA, the CDR3 is TGTGCCAGCAGTGACTCGATTTGGCTGAAAGAGACCCAGTACTTC.

Concerning this clone itself: A junction boundary mismatches the germline segment, possibly from a read error. The CDR3 spells CASSYLSPRDRGYF. Here the CDR3 DNA reads TGTGCCAGCAGTTACCTGTCACCGCGGGACAGGGGGTACTTC. The chain carries TRBV6-5 and TRBJ1-2; 11 nucleotides match TRBD1. The CDR3 is made up of 14 amino acids. The germline gives CDR1 MNHEY, CDR2 SVGAGI.

This chain links TRBV4-1 with TRBJ1-2, with D tentatively TRBD1 (6 bases). Germline CDR1 MGHRA, CDR2 YSYEKL. V was clipped by 2 bases and J by 5 bases, with 15 bases between them. This CDR3 region has 15 residues. CDR3 nucleotides: TGCGCCAGCAGCCAAAAAATACAGGGCCTATATGGCTACACCTTC. This translates into CASSQKIQGLYGYTF.

This chain's CDR3 is CASSSLAVLGETQYF. Here the CDR3 DNA reads TGTGCCAGCAGCTCCTTAGCGGTTTTGGGAGAGACCCAGTACTTC. The rearrangement links TRBV11-1 to TRBJ2-5; possibly TRBD2 for D (6 bases). Germline V CDR1 and CDR2: SGHAT, FQDESV (reference sequence). This CDR3 has 15 residues. Between the trimmed V and J ends, which lost 4 bases and 4 bases, there was a span of 16 bases.

The chain combines TRBV18 with TRBJ2-3, with 13 positions matching TRBD2. Germline V gene data show CDR1 as KGHSH and CDR2 as LQKENI. This CDR3 comprises 17 residues. V was pared by 6 bases and J by 0 bases, with 6 bases of the junction left unmatched. The CDR3 DNA reads as TGTGCCAGCTCCCTGGGACTAGCGGGGCCTAGCACAGATACGCAGTATTTT. Its translation: CASSLGLAGPSTDTQYF.

The chain carries TRBV5-1 and TRBJ2-5, with 10 positions matching TRBD2. CDR1 is SGHRS and CDR2 is YFSETQ in the germline V gene. J was trimmed by 4 bases and V by 1 base; bases with no gene match: 10. This CDR3 contains 17 residues. Here the CDR3 reads CASSLWASGSRGETQYF. CDR3 nucleotide sequence: TGCGCCAGCAGCTTGTGGGCTAGCGGGAGCCGCGGAGAGACCCAGTACTTC.

This chain connects TRBV19 to TRBJ1-2; possible D gene TRBD1, 5 bases. This CDR3 is built from 13 residues. Germline CDR1 and CDR2: LNHDA and SQIVND (reference sequence). V was clipped by 2 bases and J by 6 bases, with 10 bases between them. The DNA of the CDR3 is TGTGCCAGTAGTATATCCAGGGTTCATGGCTACACCTTC. Translation: CASSISRVHGYTF.

This sequence joins TRBV9 and TRBJ2-1, with 13 bases matching TRBD2. The germline V gene has CDR1 SGDLS and CDR2 YYNGEE. V dropped 3 bases and J dropped 8; count of bases not matched to a gene: 5. The CDR3 runs 15 residues. CDR3 sequence (DNA): TGTGCCAGCAGCGCCGGGACTAGCGGGGCTGATGAGCAGTTCTTC. Translating it yields CASSAGTSGADEQFF.

The V gene is TRBV29-1, the J gene TRBJ2-7; D is possibly TRBD2 (6 bases). CDR3 length: 15 amino acids. The germline gives CDR1 SQVTM, CDR2 ANQGSEA. Deletions cut 6 bases from V and 0 bases from J, with 18 bases between. The CDR3 loop is CSVGLGTLSSYEQYF. The CDR3 DNA reads TGCAGCGTCGGCCTTGGGACTCTGAGCTCCTACGAGCAGTACTTC.

The V and J genes are TRBV27 and TRBJ2-3, with TRBD1 matching 11 bases. There are 17 residues in the CDR3. V was pared by 0 bases and J by 3 bases, with 5 bases of the junction left unmatched. Germline lookup yields CDR1 MNHEY and CDR2 SMNVEV (reference sequence). The CDR3, as DNA: TGTGCCAGCAGTTTATCTGGTCGGGACAGGGGGACAGATACGCAGTATTTT. It translates to CASSLSGRDRGTDTQYF.

The CDR3 sequence is CASSYGLAYEQYF. In DNA form, the CDR3 reads TGTGCCAGCAGTTACGGGCTAGCTTACGAGCAGTACTTC. V gene TRBV6-5 combines with J gene TRBJ2-7; D may be TRBD2 (5 bases). V was pared by 2 bases and J by 4 bases, with 9 bases between. The germline V gene has CDR1 MNHEY and CDR2 SVGAGI. The CDR3 loop spans 13 amino acids.

The rearrangement links TRBV30 to TRBJ1-4, with D possibly being TRBD1 (6 bases). The CDR3 covers 12 residues. Germline values: CDR1 GTSNPN, CDR2 SVGIG (reference sequence). V shed 2 bases and J shed 10 bases, with 11 bases lying between them. CDR3 nucleotides: TGTGCCTGGAGTACAGGGTTCGGAAAACTGTTTTTT. Its protein is CAWSTGFGKLFF. Full variable domain (missing parts from reference TRBV30 and TRBJ1-4): SQTIHQWPATLVQPVGSPLSLECTVEGTSNPNLYWYRQAAGRGLQLLFYSVGIGQISSEVPQNLSASRPQDRQFILSSKKLLLSDSGFYLCAWSTGFGKLFFGSGTQLSVL.

This clone has only one observation. The V and J genes are TRBV7-7 and TRBJ2-7; 7 nucleotides match TRBD1. The germline V gene has CDR1 SSHAT and CDR2 FNYEAQ (reference sequence). The CDR3 loop spans 13 amino acids. Trimming at V came to 4 bases and at J to 4 bases, leaving 4 bases not matched to a gene. The CDR3, as DNA: TGTGCCAGCAGCTCGGGACAGAGTTACGAGCAGTACTTC. Protein product: CASSSGQSYEQYF.

The chain employs TRBV11-2 and TRBJ1-1; D gene ambiguous. V dropped 5 bases and J dropped 5 bases, with 6 bases sitting between them. The germline CDR1 and CDR2 sequences are SGHAT and FQNNGV. This CDR3 has 11 amino acids. Written as DNA, the CDR3 is TGTGCCAGCAGCCCCGGGACTGAAGCTTTCTTT. Amino acids: CASSPGTEAFF. Drawing the rest from reference TRBV11-2 and TRBJ1-1, the complete variable domain is EAGVAQSPRYKIIEKRQSVAFWCNPISGHATLYWYQQILGQGPKLLIQFQNNGVVDDSQLPKDRFSAERLKGVDSTLKIQPAKLEDSAVYLCASSPGTEAFFGQGTRLTVV.

The CDR3 bases are TGTGCCAGCAGCTCCGGGACAGGGGGCTGGCAGCCCCAGCATTTT. Amino acids: CASSSGTGGWQPQHF. The chain joins TRBV7-9 to TRBJ1-5, with 12 positions matching TRBD1. Germline values: CDR1 SEHNR, CDR2 FQNEAQ (reference sequence). V was clipped by 4 bases and J by 7 bases; unmatched bases: 5. This CDR3 is built from 15 residues.

The rearrangement joins TRBV30 to TRBJ2-1; 7 bases fit TRBD1. This CDR3 is built from 13 residues. Germline values: CDR1 GTSNPN, CDR2 SVGIG (reference sequence). With 0 bases clipped from V and 8 bases from J, the junction kept 4 bases outside the gene matches. CDR3 region: CAWSVGQVDEQFF. As DNA, the CDR3 is TGTGCCTGGAGTGTCGGACAGGTCGATGAGCAGTTCTTC.